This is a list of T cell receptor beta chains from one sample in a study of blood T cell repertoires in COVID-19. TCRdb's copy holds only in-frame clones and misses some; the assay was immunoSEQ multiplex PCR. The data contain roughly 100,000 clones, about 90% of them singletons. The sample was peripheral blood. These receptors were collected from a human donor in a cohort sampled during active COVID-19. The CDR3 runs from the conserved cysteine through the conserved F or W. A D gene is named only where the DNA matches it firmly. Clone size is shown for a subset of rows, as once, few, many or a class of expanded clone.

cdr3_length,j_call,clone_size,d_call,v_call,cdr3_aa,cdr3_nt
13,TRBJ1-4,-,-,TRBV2,CASGTGFREKLFF,TGTGCCAGCGGAACAGGGTTTCGTGAAAAACTGTTTTTT
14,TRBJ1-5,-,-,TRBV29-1,CSVGLSDKNQPQHF,TGCAGCGTTGGATTATCGGACAAGAATCAGCCCCAGCATTTT
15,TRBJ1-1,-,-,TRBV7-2,CASSIPTAGPTEAFF,TGTGCCAGCAGCATCCCGACAGCCGGCCCTACTGAAGCTTTCTTT
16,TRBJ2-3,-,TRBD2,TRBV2,CASSEALLAGADTQYF,TGTGCCAGCAGTGAAGCGCTTCTAGCGGGAGCTGATACGCAGTATTTT
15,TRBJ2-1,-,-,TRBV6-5,CASSYVSSTYNEQFF,TGTGCCAGCAGTTACGTTTCTAGCACCTACAATGAGCAGTTCTTC
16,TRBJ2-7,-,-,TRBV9,CASSRAASPGSYEQYF,TGTGCCAGCAGCCGAGCGGCTAGCCCCGGATCCTACGAGCAGTACTTC
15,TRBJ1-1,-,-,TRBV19,CASSIGGPLDTEAFF,TGTGCCAGTAGTATAGGGGGCCCCCTCGACACTGAAGCTTTCTTT
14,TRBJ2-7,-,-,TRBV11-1,CASSFLLGAREQYF,TGTGCCAGCAGCTTTTTACTGGGAGCACGAGAGCAGTACTTC
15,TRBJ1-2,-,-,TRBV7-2,CASSLESRQGYGYTF,TGTGCCAGCAGCTTAGAGTCCAGGCAGGGTTATGGCTACACCTTC
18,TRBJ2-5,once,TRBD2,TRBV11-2,CASSFPTSGDRIRETQYF,TGTGCCAGCAGCTTCCCGACTAGCGGCGACCGAATAAGAGAGACCCAGTACTTC